This TCR beta chain was identified during a study of blood T cell repertoires in COVID-19. V shed 1 base, J shed 4 bases, and the junction held 4 bases outside the gene matches. CDR1 and CDR2 (germline): MRHNA, SNTAGT. This CDR3 spans 15 amino acids. Method: immunoSEQ multiplex PCR; TCRdb's copy keeps in-frame clones and lacks some. Of 150,000 to 200,000 clones listed, around 84% are singletons. The V call is TRBV6-4, the J call TRBJ1-2; TRBD1 agrees at 9 bases. The TCR comes from a man in his forties who had recovered from COVID-19. Sequencing was performed on PBMCs or T cells enriched from blood (not recorded which). This chain's CDR3 is CASSDWTGEGYGYTF. For the CDR3, the DNA is TGTGCCAGCAGTGACTGGACAGGGGAAGGCTATGGCTACACCTTC.